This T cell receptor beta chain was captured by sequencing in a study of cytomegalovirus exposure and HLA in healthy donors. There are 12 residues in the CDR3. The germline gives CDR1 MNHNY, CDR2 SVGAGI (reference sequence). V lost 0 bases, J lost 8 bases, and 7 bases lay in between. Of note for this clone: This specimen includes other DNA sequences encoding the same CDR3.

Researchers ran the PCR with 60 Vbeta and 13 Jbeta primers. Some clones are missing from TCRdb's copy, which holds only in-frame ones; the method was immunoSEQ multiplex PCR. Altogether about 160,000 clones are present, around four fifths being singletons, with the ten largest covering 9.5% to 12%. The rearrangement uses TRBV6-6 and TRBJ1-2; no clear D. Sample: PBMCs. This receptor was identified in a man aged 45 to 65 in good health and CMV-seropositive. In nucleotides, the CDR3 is TGTGCCAGCAGTTACTCAGGAGGGGGCTACACCTTC. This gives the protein CASSYSGGGYTF.